These T cell receptor beta chains were read from a single sample in a study of low-dose radiotherapy and immunotherapy resistance in tumors. Via MiXCR, TCRdb re-called the reads, giving one row per CDR3 protein. The sample yields tens of thousands of distinct CDR3 sequences, 10% to 15% seen once. This specimen was PBMCs, taken before treatment. Receptors were obtained from a female donor with ovarian cancer. Each CDR3 is given with its conserved first and last residue. D genes are given only for firm matches. Not all rows give a size; the values are once, few, many and, for expanded clones, a class.

NA	TRBV18	TRBJ2-7	NA	TGTGCCAGCTCACAGGGGGTTCCGATTTACGAGCAGTACTTC	CASSQGVPIYEQYF
many	TRBV28	TRBJ2-7	NA	TGTGCCAGCAGTTTAAACCTCGCGGGGGAGCAGTACTTC	CASSLNLAGEQYF
many	TRBV27	TRBJ2-2	TRBD2	TGTGCCAGCAGTCTCCCTTTTATAGCGGGGAGGACCGGGGAGCTGTTTTTT	CASSLPFIAGRTGELFF
NA	TRBV12-3/TRBV12-4	TRBJ2-7	NA	TGTGCCAGCAGAAGAGCGGTGGGCGAGCAGTATTTC	CASRRAVGEQYF
once	TRBV3-1	TRBJ2-3	NA	TGTGCCAGCAGCGGGGACTCTAGCACAGATACGCAGTATTTT	CASSGDSSTDTQYF
many	TRBV9	TRBJ1-1	NA	TGTGCCAGCAGCGTAGCAACAGGGCCGGGAACTGAAGCTTTCTTT	CASSVATGPGTEAFF
many	TRBV28	TRBJ2-1	TRBD2	TGTGCCAGCAGGACCGGACTAGCGGGAGGATATGAGCAGTTCTTC	CASRTGLAGGYEQFF
many	TRBV5-1	TRBJ2-2	NA	TGCGCCAGCCTCGCGCCGGGTGTGACGGGGGAGCTGTTTTTT	CASLAPGVTGELFF
many	TRBV20-1	TRBJ1-4	NA	TGCAGTGCTCGAAGGGCCCAGGGTTTGGCTAATGAAAAACTGTTTTTT	CSARRAQGLANEKLFF
many	TRBV4-1	TRBJ2-5	TRBD2	TGCGCCAGCAGCCCGCAACCGGGAGGACAAGAGACCCAGTACTTC	CASSPQPGGQETQYF
many	TRBV5-6	TRBJ1-2	TRBD1	TGTGCCAGCAGGCCGACAGGGTATGGCGGCTACACCTTC	CASRPTGYGGYTF
NA	TRBV9	TRBJ1-4	TRBD1	TGTGCCAGCAGCGCGGGGGACAGGGATAATGAAAAACTGTTTTTT	CASSAGDRDNEKLFF
many	TRBV7-2	TRBJ2-1	NA	TGTGCCAGCAGCTTAATGGGTTCGAATGAGCAGTTCTTC	CASSLMGSNEQFF
many	TRBV6-2/TRBV6-3	TRBJ1-5	NA	TGTGCCAGCAGTGGACCGGGCATTAATCAGCCCCAGCATTTT	CASSGPGINQPQHF
many	TRBV12-3/TRBV12-4	TRBJ2-7	NA	TGTGCCAGCAGCCCCGGCCCCAGTAGCTCCTACGAGCAGTACTTC	CASSPGPSSSYEQYF
many	TRBV11-3	TRBJ2-1	TRBD1	TGTGCCAGCAGCCCAGGGACAGGGGGTGGCAATGAGCAGTTCTTC	CASSPGTGGGNEQFF
many	TRBV30	TRBJ2-1	NA	TGTGCCTGGAGTCGCGGGCCCCCCTACAATGAGCAGTTCTTC	CAWSRGPPYNEQFF
NA	TRBV28	TRBJ2-2	TRBD1	TGTGCCAGCATCGGGGGACAGGGGAACACCGGGGAGCTGTTTTTT	CASIGGQGNTGELFF
medium-sized	TRBV7-2	TRBJ2-1	TRBD2	TGTGCCAGCAGCTTTAACGGGAGGCAGCAGTTCTTC	CASSFNGRQQFF
many	TRBV20-1	TRBJ2-1	TRBD2	TGCAGTGCTATAAATAGCGGGGGACCAGCCAATGAGCAGTTCTTC	CSAINSGGPANEQFF
many	TRBV5-3	TRBJ2-5	TRBD1	TGTGCCAGCAGCCGGGACAGGGTGGTCCAAGAGACCCAGTACTTC	CASSRDRVVQETQYF
many	TRBV20-1	TRBJ1-5	NA	TGCAGTGCTAGGAAGGCCCGGGGGGATCAGCCCCAGCATTTT	CSARKARGDQPQHF
many	TRBV18	TRBJ2-7	NA	TGTGCCAGCTCACAAACTTCGGACACTTACTACGAGCAGTACTTC	CASSQTSDTYYEQYF
many	TRBV28	TRBJ2-7	TRBD2	TGTGCCAGCAGTTCCCTAGCGGGAGGGGGATTGGGTGTCGACGAGCAGTACTTC	CASSSLAGGGLGVDEQYF
many	TRBV5-1	TRBJ2-7	TRBD2	TGCGCCAGCAGTGGGACTAGGGGAAACTACGAGCAGTACTTC	CASSGTRGNYEQYF
NA	TRBV18	TRBJ2-7	NA	TGTGCCAGCTCACTCGCACAGTCCTACGAGCAGTACTTC	CASSLAQSYEQYF
many	TRBV2	TRBJ2-6	TRBD1	TGTGCCAGCAGCGAGATCGGACAGGGGAAAGGGGCCAACGTCCTGACTTTC	CASSEIGQGKGANVLTF
many	TRBV25-1	TRBJ1-6	NA	TGTGCCAGCGTTGGACCCGTCGAACCCCTCCACTTT	CASVGPVEPLHF
many	TRBV5-6	TRBJ2-7	NA	TGTGCCAGCAGCTACACCCGGGCCGCGAGCTCCTACGAGCAGTACTTC	CASSYTRAASSYEQYF
medium-sized	TRBV11-3	TRBJ2-1	TRBD2	TGTGCCAGCAGCCGACTAGCGGAGGGTGAGCAGTTCTTC	CASSRLAEGEQFF
many	TRBV5-4	TRBJ2-7	TRBD1	TGTGCCAGCAGTTTCCGGGACAGGGGCTACGAGCAGTACTTC	CASSFRDRGYEQYF
many	TRBV28	TRBJ1-5	TRBD1	TGTGCCAGCAGTTTGTGGGACAGGGACGATCAGCCCCAGCATTTT	CASSLWDRDDQPQHF